This entry describes one T cell receptor beta chain. Its antigen is still unknown. Base quality data are lacking; no much larger clone is found one base away. The data stem from a study of blood T cells in healthy people across ages (dated by TCRdb to between 2014 and 2017). General notes on the study: In model experiments, roughly one uniquely barcoded TCR beta cDNA molecule per two T cells was captured by template switching. To avoid experimental bias, donors of different ages were randomly spread across the sequencing lanes. Using the same blood draw, the study looked at two additional independent replicas of 1 million unique cDNA reads for two donors, one aged 18 to 30 and the other aged 80 or older. The donors were split into four age groups: young (average 16 years), middle-aged (39), aged (around 67) and long-lived (82). The study measured age-related changes in TCR beta repertoire diversity using deep sequencing normalized with unique cDNA molecular identifiers.

The paper's findings and limits, for the study overall: Observed TCR beta diversity per million T cells fell roughly linearly with age, and a significant reduction was already apparent by age roughly 40. Compared with the aged group, the long-lived group had more naive CD4+ T cells, fewer expanded clones and increased TCR diversity, a pattern suggesting age selection. Estimates of total diversity based on one million sequenced T cells were considered lower bounds and underestimates. Since profiling was done on bulk unsorted PBMCs, naive and antigen-experienced compartments could not be conclusively compared. Donor CMV infection status was unknown, potentially confounding age-related changes in expanded clonotypes. There was a strong correlation between observed TCR beta diversity and the percentage of naive T cells measured by flow cytometry.

The donors were some 39 Caucasian individuals from Russia, aged roughly 6 to 100 years, who were systemically healthy. Each donor gave 8 to 10 milliliters of peripheral blood, collected into EDTA-treated Vacutainer tubes. Ficoll-Paque density-gradient centrifugation was used to isolate PBMCs, with at least 7 million obtained per sample. Total RNA was extracted from PBMCs with Trizol reagent, with at least 5.5 micrograms obtained per sample. For every donor, flow cytometry on a PBMC aliquot measured the percentage of naive CD45RAhigh/CD27high T cells. Preparation of the library involved 5' RACE. The reads were generated on an Illumina HiSeq 2500. The second PCR ran for roughly 6 to 11 cycles and used a J-beta primer mix along with a sample-barcoded 5' primer. A unique molecular identifier was introduced onto each TCR beta cDNA molecule by a template-switch 5' adaptor carrying 12 random nucleotides. Each sample yielded at least 3 million CDR3-containing paired-end reads. First-strand cDNA was synthesized from all RNA with the Mint cDNA synthesis kit, primed by a TRBC-specific oligonucleotide. After uracil-DNA glycosylase treatment, a first 18-cycle PCR used universal primers M1SS and BC2_uni_R on all cDNA. In the paper's pipeline: Each sample was normalized by randomly selecting 1 million high-quality reads, each carrying a distinct molecular identifier. Reads with shared molecular identifiers were discarded instead of being binned into consensus sequences. CDR3 identification, clonotype clustering and error correction used MiTCR with a Q25 quality threshold and the strictest error-elimination algorithm. A nonparametric unseen species model with Euler transformation was used to estimate a lower bound on total TCR beta diversity. The public reads were reanalyzed by TCRdb: fastp trimming at Q25, MiXCR alignment, in-frame beta chains only. A single entry per CDR3 protein holds the most common genes and DNA from its merged rows. For this entry, the V and J calls and clone size follow TCRdb and not the study's own pipeline. Recorded for this sample are roughly 1.5 million distinct CDR3 sequences; approximately 42% of them occurred a single time. Under 5% of the sample is taken by the ten largest.

The receptor was isolated from a woman under 30 in good health. The source material was blood.

The CDR3 reads as follows: CATSSVSDTQYF. The DNA is as follows: TGTGCCACCAGCTCGGTTTCAGATACGCAGTATTTT. The chain couples TRBV15 to TRBJ2-3, with no confident D gene call. Looking up the germline V gene (reference sequence) yields CDR1 LNHNV and CDR2 YYDKDF. The trim is 5 bases for V and 4 bases for J, with a gap of 7 bases between the germline ends. The CDR3 covers 12 residues, taking in both the cysteine and the phenylalanine. Here the CDR3 DNA is all that survives: 36 bases in frame from base 1.